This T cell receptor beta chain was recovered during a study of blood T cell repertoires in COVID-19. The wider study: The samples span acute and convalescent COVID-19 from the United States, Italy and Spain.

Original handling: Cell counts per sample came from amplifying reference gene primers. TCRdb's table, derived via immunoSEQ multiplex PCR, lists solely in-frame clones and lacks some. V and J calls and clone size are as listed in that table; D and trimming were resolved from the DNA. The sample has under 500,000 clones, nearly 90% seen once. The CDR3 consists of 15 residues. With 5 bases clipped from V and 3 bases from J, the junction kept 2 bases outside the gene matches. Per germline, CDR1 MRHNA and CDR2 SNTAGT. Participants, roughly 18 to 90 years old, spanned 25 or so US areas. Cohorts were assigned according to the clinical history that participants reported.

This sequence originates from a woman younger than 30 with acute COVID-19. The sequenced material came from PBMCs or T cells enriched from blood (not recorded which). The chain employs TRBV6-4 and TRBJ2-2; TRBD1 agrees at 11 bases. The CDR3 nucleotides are TGTGCCAGCAGTAGGACAGGGGGCGACACCGGGGAGCTGTTTTTT. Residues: CASSRTGGDTGELFF.